One and the same sample provided the 18 T cell receptor beta chains below, sequenced in a study of cytomegalovirus exposure and HLA in healthy donors. PCR primers comprised 60 Vbeta and 13 Jbeta primers. TCRdb's table, derived via immunoSEQ multiplex PCR, lists solely in-frame clones and lacks some. The sample records about 200,000 clones, roughly 80% being singletons. Sequenced material: PBMCs. The receptor set was obtained from a woman aged 18-30 years in good health and CMV-seronegative.

The J gene is TRBJ1-6, the V gene TRBV6-6; TRBD1 aligns across 7 bases. This CDR3 region has 15 residues. The germline V gene encodes CDR1 MNHNY and CDR2 SVGAGI (reference sequence). Trimming at V came to 0 bases and at J to 7 bases, leaving 3 bases not matched to a gene. The CDR3 DNA follows: TGTGCCAGCAGTTACTCGGACAGGACCAATTCACCCCTCCACTTT. Translation: CASSYSDRTNSPLHF.

This clone is a singleton in its sample. The chain is built from TRBV2 and TRBJ2-5, with TRBD2 matching 12 bases. The last part of the DNA fits TRBJ2-7 better; the J call may be wrong. The CDR3 length is 18 residues. The germline V gene encodes CDR1 SNHLY and CDR2 FYNNEI. This chain's CDR3 is CASSDDGLAGSERAEQYF. The CDR3 DNA sequence: TGTGCCAGCAGTGACGATGGACTAGCGGGATCAGAGAGGGCCGAGCAGTACTTC.

J is TRBJ2-5 and V is TRBV14; 11 bases line up with TRBD2. In germline, CDR1 is SGHDN, CDR2 FVKESK. CDR3 length: 18 amino acids. J lost 5 bases, V lost 3 bases, and 14 bases had no gene match. The DNA of the CDR3 is TGTGCCAGCAGCCATCGTCCGGTAGCGGGAGGGCCGGGGGAGACCCAGTACTTC. It specifies CASSHRPVAGGPGETQYF. The full variable domain, with the rest looked up from reference TRBV14 and TRBJ2-5, is EAGVTQFPSHSVIEKGQTVTLRCDPISGHDNLYWYRRVMGKEIKFLLHFVKESKQDESGMPNNRFLAERTGGTYSTLKVQPAELEDSGVYFCASSHRPVAGGPGETQYFGPGTRLLVL.

This clone was found a few times. The V gene is TRBV27, the J gene TRBJ2-1; 8 positions match TRBD1. The ends lost 2 bases at V and 7 bases at J; junction bases unmatched: 7. CDR1 and CDR2 (germline): MNHEY, SMNVEV (reference sequence). The CDR3 spans 15 residues. The CDR3 loop is CASSLGQGQRNEQFF. In DNA form, the CDR3 reads TGTGCCAGCAGTTTAGGACAGGGACAGAGGAATGAGCAGTTCTTC.

This clone was seen a handful of times. The chain uses TRBV4-1 and TRBJ2-3; D gene ambiguous. The germline V gene encodes CDR1 MGHRA and CDR2 YSYEKL. This CDR3 is built from 12 residues. The V and J ends lost 9 bases and 2 bases respectively, with 9 bases between them. The CDR3: CASRGYTDTQYF. CDR3 DNA sequence: TGCGCCAGTAGAGGATACACAGATACGCAGTATTTT.

The rearrangement links TRBV28 to TRBJ2-1; TRBD1 agrees at 7 bases. Looked up from germline, CDR1 is MDHEN and CDR2 is SYDVKM. The V and J ends lost 6 bases and 0 bases, in that order; junction bases with no gene match: 2. The CDR3 sequence is 14 residues long. The CDR3 here is CASSGDSSYNEQFF. Here the CDR3 DNA reads TGTGCCAGCAGCGGGGACAGCTCCTACAATGAGCAGTTCTTC.

V usage is TRBV7-2 and J usage is TRBJ1-1; TRBD1 might be the D (6 bases). This CDR3 is 15 amino acids long. Germline V CDR1 and CDR2: SGHTA, FQGNSA. V was shortened by 2 bases and J by 0 bases, with 10 bases between the two germline ends. The CDR3 DNA sequence: TGTGCCAGCAGCTTAACAACAGGGATGAACACTGAAGCTTTCTTT. Amino acid sequence: CASSLTTGMNTEAFF.

This sequence joins TRBV19 and TRBJ2-3, with a tentative D call TRBD2 (5 bases). CDR1 is LNHDA, CDR2 SQIVND, per germline (reference sequence). CDR3 length: 14 amino acids. Trimming took off 3 bases at V and 3 bases at J, with 10 bases between the two ends. CDR3 sequence (DNA): TGTGCCAGTAGTATTGACACGGGGACAGATACGCAGTATTTT. Its protein product is CASSIDTGTDTQYF.

This clone was counted between two and nine times. J is TRBJ1-1 and V is TRBV13; D is unclear. This CDR3 is 16 amino acids long. Germline V CDR1 and CDR2: PRHDT, FYEKMQ (reference sequence). V was trimmed by 5 bases and J by 0 bases, leaving 16 bases between them. DNA for the CDR3: TGTGCCAGCAGCCCGTGGAGAGGGCCCATGAACACTGAAGCTTTCTTT. As protein: CASSPWRGPMNTEAFF.

This clone occurred a few times. The chain uses TRBV2 and TRBJ2-1; D gene unclear. The germline V gene encodes CDR1 SNHLY and CDR2 FYNNEI. V was shortened by 8 bases and J by 4 bases, with 12 bases between the two germline ends. The CDR3 has 13 amino acids. The CDR3 sequence: CASVRSFYNEQFF. The CDR3 DNA reads TGTGCCAGCGTTCGCAGTTTTTACAATGAGCAGTTCTTC.

The chain joins TRBV29-1 to TRBJ2-2; 8 nucleotides agree with TRBD2. V gave up 1 base and J gave up 0 bases; unmatched junction bases: 1. CDR1 is SQVTM, CDR2 ANQGSEA, per germline. There are 15 residues in the CDR3. CDR3 protein: CSVEGLATNTGELFF. CDR3 DNA: TGCAGCGTTGAAGGACTAGCGACGAACACCGGGGAGCTGTTTTTT.

This clone was counted a few times. The chain recombines TRBV4-3 with TRBJ2-2, with D possibly matching TRBD2 (6 bases). CDR1 and CDR2 from the germline V gene are LGHNA and YSLEER. The ends were cut back, 3 bases at V and 9 bases at J, with 20 bases in the middle. This CDR3 has 16 residues. The CDR3 protein is CASSQPGDSFYRELFF. The DNA for the CDR3 is TGCGCCAGCAGCCAGCCCGGGGACTCCTTTTACCGGGAGCTGTTTTTT.

This clone was recorded a few times. The DNA of the CDR3 is TGTGCCAGCAGCTTCTCGACAGGGCTGGATGAAAAACTGTTTTTT. Protein product: CASSFSTGLDEKLFF. This chain uses TRBV7-9 with TRBJ1-4; TRBD1 matches 7 bases. V lost 3 bases, J lost 6 bases, and 7 bases stayed unmatched. Germline CDR1 SEHNR, CDR2 FQNEAQ (reference sequence). This CDR3 region has 15 residues.

The rearrangement links TRBV5-4 to TRBJ2-1; 11 positions agree with TRBD1. The CDR3 has 16 amino acids. V lost 4 bases, J lost 3 bases, and 6 bases stayed unmatched. Per the germline V gene, CDR1 is SGHNT and CDR2 is YYREEE (reference sequence). The CDR3 sequence is CASSTWTGGHYNEQFF. The CDR3 DNA is TGTGCCAGCAGCACCTGGACAGGGGGCCACTACAATGAGCAGTTCTTC.

The J gene is TRBJ2-1, the V gene TRBV9; no definite D call. Germline V gene data show CDR1 as SGDLS and CDR2 as YYNGEE. V gave up 3 bases and J gave up 6 bases, with 19 bases separating them. The CDR3 is 16 amino acids. The chain's CDR3 is CASSDNLHTTGNEQFF. The CDR3, as DNA: TGTGCCAGCAGCGATAACCTCCACACTACGGGCAATGAGCAGTTCTTC.

V and J are TRBV6-5 and TRBJ1-2; a weak D match, TRBD1 (6 bases). This CDR3 has 16 residues. The germline V gene has CDR1 MNHEY and CDR2 SVGAGI. V was trimmed by 3 bases and J by 5 bases, leaving 19 bases between them. CDR3 protein: CASSYAPIGRGYGYTF. CDR3 sequence (DNA): TGTGCCAGCAGTTATGCCCCTATAGGCAGGGGATATGGCTACACCTTC.

The chain couples TRBV20-1 to TRBJ2-5, with D hard to call. Germline CDR1 and CDR2: DFQATT and SNEGSKA (reference sequence). CDR3 length: 11 residues. The CDR3 nucleotides are TGCAGCCCCGAGCCCCCGGTCCCCCAGTACTTC. Its translation is CSPEPPVPQYF.

The gene calls are TRBV5-4 and TRBJ2-5; tentative D call: TRBD2 (6 bases). Trimming stripped 4 bases from V and 2 bases from J, with 21 bases between. The germline V gene encodes CDR1 SGHNT and CDR2 YYREEE (reference sequence). The CDR3 totals 17 residues. For the CDR3, the DNA is TGTGCCAGCAGCCTGCCAGGGCTAGGGACTTCACAAGAGACCCAGTACTTC. Translated: CASSLPGLGTSQETQYF.